A single sample gave rise to the 26 T cell receptor beta chains below, sequenced in a study of EBV T-cell therapy then PD-1 blockade in nasopharyngeal carcinoma. The antigens these receptors bind are not known. Treatment meaning: AdE1-LMPpoly-expanded autologous EBV-specific T-cell therapy followed by anti-PD-1 nivolumab. TCRdb's copy holds only in-frame clones and misses some; the assay was immunoSEQ multiplex PCR. The sample lists around 13,000 clones; 84% were seen once. The sample in question was CD8+ T cells from blood, obtained at roughly day 99 from a patient whose treatment included autologous EBV-specific T cells and nivolumab. All receptors derive from a man aged 35 to 55 with nasopharyngeal carcinoma.

This clone appeared a few times. CDR3 sequence reads: CASSLEGEGTGANVLTF. The CDR3 DNA follows: TGTGCCAGCAGCTTAGAGGGGGAGGGGACTGGGGCCAACGTCCTGACTTTC. The chain uses TRBV7-6 and TRBJ2-6; D perhaps matches TRBD2 (7 bases). The CDR3 is 17 residues long. Trimming took 1 base from V and 2 from J, leaving 12 bases between them. Per the germline V gene, CDR1 is SGHVS and CDR2 is FNYEAQ.

This sequence joins TRBV7-9 and TRBJ2-7; no clear D gene. This CDR3 spans 16 amino acids. Trimming took 0 bases from V and 3 from J, leaving 15 bases between them. Germline CDR1 and CDR2: SEHNR and FQNEAQ (reference sequence). The CDR3 nucleotides read TGTGCCAGCAGCTTAGCGCTCAACCCCGAATACTACGAGCAGTACTTC. Translation gives CASSLALNPEYYEQYF.

The chain has TRBV5-6 and TRBJ2-1; perhaps D is TRBD1 or TRBD2 (5 bases each). The ends were cut back, 2 bases at V and 4 bases at J, with 7 bases in the middle. The CDR3 is 13 residues long. Germline assignment: CDR1 SGHDT and CDR2 YYEEEE. The DNA of the CDR3 is TGTGCCAGCAGCTTCGGGGCTTACAATGAGCAGTTCTTC. Translating it yields CASSFGAYNEQFF.

The chain is built from TRBV14 and TRBJ1-4, with D possibly matching TRBD1 (6 bases). The CDR3 has 18 amino acids. V lost 2 bases and J 0 bases, leaving 16 bases between the germline ends. The germline gives CDR1 SGHDN, CDR2 FVKESK. The CDR3 DNA reads as TGTGCCAGCAGCCAAACGGACAGTTCGGTTGCAACTAATGAAAAACTGTTTTTT. It specifies CASSQTDSSVATNEKLFF.

This chain joins TRBV12-3 or TRBV12-4 and TRBJ2-5; 8 bases are a match to TRBD1. This CDR3 is 13 amino acids long. J lost 3 bases, V lost 4 bases, and 1 base had no gene match. Here the CDR3 reads CASSSTGEETQYF. CDR3 DNA sequence: TGTGCCAGCAGTTCGACAGGGGAAGAGACCCAGTACTTC.

This clone was seen once. The chain links TRBV7-6 to TRBJ1-1; 9 bases are shared with TRBD1. Trimming at V came to 3 bases and at J to 1 base, leaving 0 bases not matched to a gene. Germline CDR1 is SGHVS and CDR2 is FNYEAQ. The CDR3 has 14 residues. The DNA for the CDR3 is TGTGCCAGCAGCTTGACAGGGGGGAACACTGAAGCTTTCTTT. Its translation is CASSLTGGNTEAFF.

CDR3 nucleotide sequence: TGTGCCAGCAGCTTAGGGGCCGGGGAAGGGTACGAGCAGTACTTC. The encoded protein is CASSLGAGEGYEQYF. V and J are TRBV13 and TRBJ2-7; weak D call: TRBD2 (5 bases). CDR1 and CDR2 (germline): PRHDT, FYEKMQ (reference sequence). Trimming removed 0 bases at V and 4 bases at J, with 13 bases between. This CDR3 has 15 amino acids.

The chain links TRBV2 to TRBJ2-5; D possibly matches TRBD1 or TRBD2 (6 bases each). The V end was cut by 1 base, the J end by 2 bases, with 11 bases between. The CDR3 spans 15 residues. Germline V gene data show CDR1 as SNHLY and CDR2 as FYNNEI. CDR3 coding DNA: TGTGCCAGCAGTGAAGGGGGGGCGGGGCAAGAGACCCAGTACTTC. As protein: CASSEGGAGQETQYF.

The chain combines TRBV9 with TRBJ1-2; the D is unclear. V lost 1 base, J lost 4 bases, and 17 bases lay in between. The CDR3 is 16 amino acids. The germline CDR1 and CDR2 sequences are SGDLS and YYNGEE. CDR3 sequence: CASSVSPLPDVYGYTF. The CDR3 coding sequence is TGTGCCAGCAGCGTATCCCCCTTGCCGGATGTCTATGGCTACACCTTC.

The CDR3 nucleotides read TGTGCCAGCAGTTTGGCTCCTCGGGTTCCTTCCTACGAGCAGTACTTC. Encoded protein: CASSLAPRVPSYEQYF. The genes are TRBV28 and TRBJ2-7, with D unclear. V shed 3 bases and J shed 1 base, with 16 bases lying between them. Per the germline V gene, CDR1 is MDHEN and CDR2 is SYDVKM. The CDR3 extends over 16 amino acids.

CDR3 nucleotides: TGTGCCAGCAGTTACGGTGTTGGGTACGAGCAGTACTTC. Its translation: CASSYGVGYEQYF. The chain has TRBV6-2 or TRBV6-3 and TRBJ2-7; D uncertain. The V end lost 2 bases, the J end lost 4 bases, and 9 bases lay between the germline ends. The CDR3 totals 13 residues. Germline V gene lookup returns CDR1 MNHEY and CDR2 SVGEGT.

The chain carries TRBV7-8 and TRBJ2-7, with D possibly being TRBD1 or TRBD2 (5 bases each). This CDR3 has 16 residues. The germline CDR1 and CDR2 sequences are SGHVS and FQNEAQ. Trimming pared 6 bases from V and 0 bases from J, leaving 18 bases between. Here the CDR3 reads CASSFSEGLSSYEQYF. CDR3 bases: TGTGCCAGCAGTTTTTCTGAGGGGCTGAGCTCCTACGAGCAGTACTTC.

This chain uses TRBV27 with TRBJ2-3, with a weak D call TRBD2 (7 bases). Per the germline V gene, CDR1 is MNHEY and CDR2 is SMNVEV (reference sequence). Trimming stripped 5 bases from V and 4 bases from J, with 13 bases between. CDR3 size: 14 residues. The CDR3 spells CASSLSGGADTQYF. DNA for the CDR3: TGTGCCAGCAGTCTCTCGGGGGGCGCAGATACGCAGTATTTT.

The chain links TRBV19 to TRBJ2-1; tentatively, D is TRBD1 (6 bases). The CDR3 is 14 amino acids. The germline V gene has CDR1 LNHDA and CDR2 SQIVND (reference sequence). Trimming took 6 bases from V and 4 from J, leaving 13 bases between them. CDR3 DNA sequence: TGTGCCAGTAGGGGTCGGACAGAGTACAATGAGCAGTTCTTC. Amino acids: CASRGRTEYNEQFF. The entire variable domain, with the rest obtained from reference TRBV19 and TRBJ2-1, is as follows: DGGITQSPKYLFRKEGQNVTLSCEQNLNHDAMYWYRQDPGQGLRLIYYSQIVNDFQKGDIAEGYSVSREKKESFPLTVTSAQKNPTAFYLCASRGRTEYNEQFFGPGTRLTVL.

Comment on this clone: The identical CDR3 is also encoded by other nucleotide sequences in the sample. The rearrangement links TRBV27 to TRBJ2-1; D perhaps matches TRBD2 (6 bases). V dropped 3 bases and J dropped 0 bases, with 6 bases sitting between them. Germline V CDR1 and CDR2: MNHEY, SMNVEV (reference sequence). The CDR3 spans 14 residues. CDR3 amino acids: CASSLGGSYNEQFF. As DNA, the CDR3 is TGTGCCAGCAGTTTGGGAGGCTCCTACAATGAGCAGTTCTTC.

The V gene is TRBV5-1, the J gene TRBJ2-4; a weak D match, TRBD2 (6 bases). The CDR3 extends over 18 amino acids. Germline V lookup: CDR1 SGHRS, CDR2 YFSETQ. The V end lost 4 bases, the J end lost 7 bases, and 27 bases lay between the germline ends. CDR3 amino acids: CASSEEGRGTPYWNIQYF. The CDR3 DNA sequence: TGCGCCAGCAGCGAGGAGGGTCGAGGGACCCCCTATTGGAACATTCAGTACTTC.

The chain couples TRBV28 to TRBJ2-7; possible D gene TRBD2, 7 bases. The length of the CDR3 is 15 residues. CDR1 is MDHEN, CDR2 SYDVKM, per germline. Deletions cut 4 bases from V and 3 bases from J, with 16 bases between. The CDR3, as DNA: TGTGCCAGCAGTTCCCTAAGGGGGGGATACTACGAGCAGTACTTC. Translating gives CASSSLRGGYYEQYF.

V is TRBV10-3 and J is TRBJ1-3, with TRBD1 matching over 8 bases. Germline V lookup: CDR1 ENHRY, CDR2 SYGVKD. With V trimmed by 6 bases and J by 3 bases, 1 base remained unmatched. CDR3 length: 13 residues. CDR3 coding DNA: TGTGCCATCAGGACAGGGGATGGAAACACCATATATTTT. It yields the protein CAIRTGDGNTIYF.

This clone showed up just once. The chain recombines TRBV5-4 with TRBJ2-7; 12 bases fit TRBD1. This CDR3 is 15 amino acids long. The germline V gene has CDR1 SGHNT and CDR2 YYREEE (reference sequence). With 4 bases clipped from V and 5 bases from J, the junction kept 7 bases outside the gene matches. The CDR3 sequence: CASSPGTGGVDEQYF. CDR3 in DNA: TGTGCCAGCAGCCCAGGGACAGGGGGCGTCGACGAGCAGTACTTC.

This chain links TRBV12-3 or TRBV12-4 with TRBJ2-5; no clear D gene. The ends were cut back, 6 bases at V and 4 bases at J, with 3 bases in the middle. The CDR3 is 10 residues long. The CDR3, as DNA: TGTGCCAGCAGGGGAGAGACCCAGTACTTC. Translating it yields CASRGETQYF.

The V call is TRBV19, the J call TRBJ1-5; D gene ambiguous. The germline V gene has CDR1 LNHDA and CDR2 SQIVND (reference sequence). The V end was cut by 10 bases, the J end by 2 bases, with 15 bases between. CDR3 length: 14 amino acids. The CDR3 spells CATEVGLGNQPQHF. The CDR3 DNA reads TGTGCCACCGAAGTGGGGTTGGGCAATCAGCCCCAGCATTTT.

The DNA of the CDR3 is TGTGCCAGCAAAATTACCGGGACAGCGAACACTGAAGCTTTCTTT. Protein product: CASKITGTANTEAFF. This chain connects TRBV27 to TRBJ1-1, with 7 bases identical to TRBD1. From germline, CDR1 is MNHEY and CDR2 SMNVEV (reference sequence). The V segment lost 7 bases and the J segment 1 base; nucleotides outside the gene matches: 9. This CDR3 spans 15 amino acids.

This chain uses TRBV7-2 with TRBJ2-5; D gene unclear. The CDR3 has 12 amino acids. Germline CDR1 SGHTA, CDR2 FQGNSA. V was shortened by 6 bases and J by 0 bases, with 5 bases between the two germline ends. The CDR3 protein is CASRSYQETQYF. The CDR3 nucleotides are TGTGCCAGCAGATCGTACCAAGAGACCCAGTACTTC.

This rearrangement joins TRBV19 to TRBJ1-1, with 7 bases that match TRBD1. V lost 9 bases to trimming and J lost 0 bases; unmatched junction nucleotides: 7. The CDR3 runs to 14 residues. The germline V gene has CDR1 LNHDA and CDR2 SQIVND (reference sequence). CDR3 region: CASLRGTLNTEAFF. CDR3 DNA: TGTGCCAGCCTCAGGGGGACCCTGAACACTGAAGCTTTCTTT.

This clone was detected only a few times. The CDR3 nucleotides are TGTGCCAGCAGCTCGCAAGACTGGACAGGACGGCGTTCACCCCTCCACTTT. As protein: CASSSQDWTGRRSPLHF. The gene calls are TRBV7-9 and TRBJ1-6, with 7 bases that match TRBD1. The V and J ends lost 4 bases and 9 bases, in that order; junction bases with no gene match: 15. The CDR3 sequence is 17 residues long. The germline V gene has CDR1 SEHNR and CDR2 FQNEAQ (reference sequence).

The chain recombines TRBV12-5 with TRBJ1-5, with D tentatively TRBD1 (5 bases). Germline loops: CDR1 LGHNT, CDR2 FRNRAP. The CDR3 runs 16 residues. The ends were cut back, 5 bases at V and 0 bases at J, with 14 bases in the middle. CDR3 region: CASGPRTLDSNQPQHF. For the CDR3, the DNA is TGTGCTAGTGGTCCTAGGACACTCGATAGCAATCAGCCCCAGCATTTT.